This T cell receptor (beta chain) was retrieved from a study of blood T cell repertoires in COVID-19. As for the study in general: Specimens from acute and convalescent COVID-19 originated in the United States, Italy and Spain. Sample material is recorded as cDNA or gDNA derived from T cells, B-cell-depleted T cells, or PBMCs.

V lost 5 bases to trimming and J lost 2 bases; unmatched junction nucleotides: 8. Germline lookup yields CDR1 SGHAT and CDR2 FQNNGV. This CDR3 has 15 amino acids. Repertoires were generated with immunoSEQ multiplex PCR, while TCRdb's copy carries only in-frame clones and drops some. Altogether about 130,000 clones are present, roughly 84% being singletons, with the ten largest covering approximately 12%. This chain joins TRBV11-2 and TRBJ1-1; 7 nucleotides line up with TRBD1. The receptor was derived from a woman aged 25 to 39 who had recovered from COVID-19. The sequenced sample consisted of peripheral blood. CDR3 in amino acids: CASSGRGQDNTEAFF. The CDR3 DNA reads TGTGCCAGCAGCGGGAGAGGACAGGACAACACTGAAGCTTTCTTT.